The present T cell receptor (beta chain) was sequenced within a study of immune evolution from preneoplasia to lung adenocarcinoma. Study results and caveats: Normal lung had the highest top T cell clone frequencies. KRAS-mutant nodules had the highest T cell clonality. Normal lung had highest clonality; later lesions appeared denser, more diverse.

Generated by immunoSEQ multiplex PCR, the TCRdb table keeps only in-frame clones and is missing some. The profile shows around 39,000 clones, roughly 68% of them singletons. Turning to this clone: What it binds is not known.

With 4 bases clipped from V and 6 bases from J, the junction kept 6 bases outside the gene matches. CDR1 is KGHSH, CDR2 LQKENI, per germline. CDR3 length equals 15 residues. Sequencing used FFPE invasive lung adenocarcinoma tissue. The chain employs TRBV18 and TRBJ2-1; 10 bases align to TRBD1. The source is a person in their sixties or seventies with lung adenocarcinoma. Here the CDR3 reads CASSLGQGDSNEQFF. Written as DNA, the CDR3 is TGTGCCAGCTCACTCGGACAGGGGGATAGCAATGAGCAGTTCTTC.